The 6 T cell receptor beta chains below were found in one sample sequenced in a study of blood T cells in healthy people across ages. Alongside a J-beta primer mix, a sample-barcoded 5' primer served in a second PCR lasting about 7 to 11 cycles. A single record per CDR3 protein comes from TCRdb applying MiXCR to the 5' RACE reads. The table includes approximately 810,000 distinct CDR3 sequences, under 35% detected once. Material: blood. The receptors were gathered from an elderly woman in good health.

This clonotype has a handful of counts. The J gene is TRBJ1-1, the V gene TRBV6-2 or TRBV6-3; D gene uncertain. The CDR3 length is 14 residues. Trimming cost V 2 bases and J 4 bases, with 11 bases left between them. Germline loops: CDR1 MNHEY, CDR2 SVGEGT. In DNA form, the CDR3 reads TGTGCCAGCAGTTACCGGGGAGAAGGCACTGAAGCTTTCTTT. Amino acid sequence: CASSYRGEGTEAFF.

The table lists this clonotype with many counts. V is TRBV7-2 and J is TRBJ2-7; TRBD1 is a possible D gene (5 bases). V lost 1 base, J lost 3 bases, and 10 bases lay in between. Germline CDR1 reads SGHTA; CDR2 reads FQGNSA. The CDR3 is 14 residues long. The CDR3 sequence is CASSLGAGLYEQYF. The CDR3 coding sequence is TGTGCCAGCAGCTTAGGTGCAGGGCTCTACGAGCAGTACTTC.

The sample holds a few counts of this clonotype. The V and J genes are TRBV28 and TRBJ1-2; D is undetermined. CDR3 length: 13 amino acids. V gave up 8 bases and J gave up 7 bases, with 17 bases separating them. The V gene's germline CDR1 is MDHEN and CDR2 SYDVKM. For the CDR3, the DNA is TGTGCCAGCCACTCTAAGGGCACGGGTGGCTACACCTTC. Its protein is CASHSKGTGGYTF.

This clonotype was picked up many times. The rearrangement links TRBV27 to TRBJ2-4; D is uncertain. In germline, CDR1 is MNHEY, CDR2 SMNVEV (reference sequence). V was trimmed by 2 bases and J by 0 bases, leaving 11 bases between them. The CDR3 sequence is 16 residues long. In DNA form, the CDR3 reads TGTGCCAGCAGTTTAGGGATACTCCTAGCCAAAAACATTCAGTACTTC. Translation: CASSLGILLAKNIQYF.

Here the CDR3 DNA reads TGTGCCAGCATTGGGACAGGGCCTAACTATGGCTACACCTTC. Encoded protein: CASIGTGPNYGYTF. The chain carries TRBV2 and TRBJ1-2, with 9 bases aligning to TRBD1. This CDR3 spans 14 amino acids. V lost 7 bases to trimming and J lost 0 bases; unmatched junction nucleotides: 3. The germline V gene encodes CDR1 SNHLY and CDR2 FYNNEI.

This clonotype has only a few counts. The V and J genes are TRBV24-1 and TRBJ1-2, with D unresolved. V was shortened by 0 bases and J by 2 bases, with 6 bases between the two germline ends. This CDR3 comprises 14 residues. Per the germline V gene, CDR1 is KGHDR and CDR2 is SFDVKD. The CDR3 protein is CATSDLALNYGYTF. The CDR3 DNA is TGTGCCACCAGTGATTTGGCCCTCAACTATGGCTACACCTTC.